The T cell receptor beta chain described here comes from a study of molecular identifiers for immune sequencing clone quantification. TCRdb independently ran MiXCR on the PCR reads; one entry per CDR3 protein. The sample contains about 630,000 distinct CDR3 sequences, about 25% of which appear only once. This CDR3 region has 15 residues. Per germline, CDR1 SGDLS and CDR2 YYNGEE. Regarding this clonotype: An end of the junction does not agree with germline; a read error may underlie this.

The rearrangement links TRBV9 to TRBJ2-5; D remains ambiguous. What was sequenced was naive CD8+ T cells from blood, with Jurkat cell RNA spiked in. Regarding subset: FACS-sorted CD8+CD4-CCR7+CD45RA+ naive T cells. This receptor was identified in a human donor in good health. Some libraries in this study had Jurkat cell RNA spiked in. The CDR3 protein is CASSVVGRSQVTQYF. The CDR3, as DNA: TGTGCCAGCAGCGTAGTGGGCAGGAGTCAAGTGACCCAGTACTTC.